This TCR beta chain was captured in a study of T cell changes during pregnancy in multiple sclerosis (dated by TCRdb to the late 2010s). A note on the overall study: In women with multiple sclerosis, the researchers looked at how the T cell repertoire shifted as pregnancy progressed.

Library construction relied on the immunoSEQ multiplex PCR assay. This is the immuneACCESS table as TCRdb keeps it, with only in-frame sequences that have V and J called. A part of the clones is gone; compared with another copy, unresolved V genes explain less than half, and the rest is unexplained. In all, the sample holds around 62,000 clones, and 90% of those were seen once. The ten largest clonotypes hold 1.5% of the sample. V is shortened by 1 base, J by 6 bases, and the region joining them spans 7 bases. The CDR3 runs 14 residues from the cysteine to the phenylalanine. The kept DNA is CDR3 alone, 42 bases in frame from the first base. Per the germline V gene, SGHVS is the CDR1 and FQNEAQ is the CDR2. With regard to this clone: Its antigen specificity is not known. Qualities for individual bases were not recorded, and no much larger clone is one base off.

The sequence was obtained from a female donor with multiple sclerosis, enrolled in a pregnancy study. The starting material was peripheral blood, obtained in the third trimester of pregnancy. The chain was built from TRBV7-8 and TRBJ2-6, with TRBD2 as a weak D call on 5 bases. Here is the DNA: TGTGCCAGCAGCTTAGGGCGGGTGGCCAACGTCCTGACTTTC. The resulting protein is CASSLGRVANVLTF.